Below, one T cell receptor (beta chain) is given with its context. MiXCR, applied by TCRdb to the 5' RACE reads, yields one record per CDR3 protein. In the table there are almost 65,000 distinct CDR3 sequences, 15% to 20% of which are singletons. The entry originates in a study of HIV-infected patients and healthy controls. Looked up from germline, CDR1 is SEHNR and CDR2 is FQNEAQ (reference sequence). V was trimmed by 7 bases and J by 0 bases, leaving 21 bases between them. CDR3 length: 17 amino acids. The origin of this receptor is a human donor in good health. The V and J genes are TRBV7-9 and TRBJ1-1; D is unresolved. The sequenced material came from CD4+ T cells from blood. The CDR3 nucleotides are TGTGCCAGCACCTCATCGGGCCAGAGGAACCTGAACACTGAAGCTTTCTTT. It yields the protein CASTSSGQRNLNTEAFF. Combining the CDR3 with reference TRBV7-9 and TRBJ1-1 gives the whole variable domain DTGVSQNPRHKITKRGQNVTFRCDPISEHNRLYWYRQTLGQGPEFLTYFQNEAQLEKSRLLSDRFSAERPKGSFSTLEIQRTEQGDSAMYLCASTSSGQRNLNTEAFFGQGTRLTVV.